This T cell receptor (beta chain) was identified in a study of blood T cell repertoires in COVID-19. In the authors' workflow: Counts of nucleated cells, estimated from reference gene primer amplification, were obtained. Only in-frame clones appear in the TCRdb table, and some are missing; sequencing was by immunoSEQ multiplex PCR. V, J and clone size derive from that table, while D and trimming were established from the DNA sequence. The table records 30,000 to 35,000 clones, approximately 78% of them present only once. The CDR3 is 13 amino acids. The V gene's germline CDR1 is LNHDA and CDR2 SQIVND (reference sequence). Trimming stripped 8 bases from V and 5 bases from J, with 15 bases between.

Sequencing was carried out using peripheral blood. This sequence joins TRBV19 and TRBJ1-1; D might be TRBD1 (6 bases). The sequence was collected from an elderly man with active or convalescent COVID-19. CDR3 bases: TGTGCCAGTGCCGACAGGCTCCGGACTGAAGCTTTCTTT. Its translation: CASADRLRTEAFF. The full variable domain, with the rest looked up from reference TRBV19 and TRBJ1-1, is DGGITQSPKYLFRKEGQNVTLSCEQNLNHDAMYWYRQDPGQGLRLIYYSQIVNDFQKGDIAEGYSVSREKKESFPLTVTSAQKNPTAFYLCASADRLRTEAFFGQGTRLTVV.